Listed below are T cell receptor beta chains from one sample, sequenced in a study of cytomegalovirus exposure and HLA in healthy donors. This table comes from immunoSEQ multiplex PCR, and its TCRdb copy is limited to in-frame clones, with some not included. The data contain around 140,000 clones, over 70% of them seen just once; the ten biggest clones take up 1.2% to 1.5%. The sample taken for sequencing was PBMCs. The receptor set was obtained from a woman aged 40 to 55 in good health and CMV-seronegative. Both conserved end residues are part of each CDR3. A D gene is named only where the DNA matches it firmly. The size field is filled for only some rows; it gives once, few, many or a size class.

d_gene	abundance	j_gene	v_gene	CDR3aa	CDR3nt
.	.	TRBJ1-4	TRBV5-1	CASSLLSTNEKLFF	TGCGCCAGCAGTTTATTGTCAACTAATGAAAAACTGTTTTTT
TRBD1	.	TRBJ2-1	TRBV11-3	CASSARDRGGNEQFF	TGTGCCAGCAGCGCCCGGGACAGGGGAGGCAATGAGCAGTTCTTC
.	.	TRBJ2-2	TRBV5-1	CASSSVLGELFF	TGCGCCAGCAGCTCTGTTCTCGGGGAGCTGTTTTTT
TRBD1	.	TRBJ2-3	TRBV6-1	CASKTGTLTDTQYF	TGTGCCAGCAAGACAGGGACCCTCACAGATACGCAGTATTTT
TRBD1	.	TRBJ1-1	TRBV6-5	CASSYDRVSTEAFF	TGTGCCAGCAGTTACGACAGGGTGAGCACTGAAGCTTTCTTT
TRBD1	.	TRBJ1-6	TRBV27	CASSFKTGPISYSPLHF	TGTGCCAGCAGTTTCAAGACAGGGCCGATTTCTTATTCACCCCTCCACTTT
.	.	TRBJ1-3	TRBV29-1	CSVDGGVDGNTIYF	TGCAGCGTTGACGGCGGGGTTGATGGAAACACCATATATTTT
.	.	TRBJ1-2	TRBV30	CAWRAETPYGYTF	TGTGCCTGGAGGGCAGAAACCCCTTATGGCTACACCTTC
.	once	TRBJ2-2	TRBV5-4	CASSRDNSNTGELFF	TGTGCCAGCAGTCGGGACAACTCGAACACCGGGGAGCTGTTTTTT
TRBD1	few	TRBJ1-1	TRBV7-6	CASSLVGTGGTEAFF	TGTGCCAGCAGCTTAGTTGGGACAGGGGGAACTGAAGCTTTCTTT
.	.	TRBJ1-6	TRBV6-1	CASSEEISGNSPLHF	TGTGCCAGCAGTGAGGAGATAAGTGGGAATTCACCCCTCCACTTT
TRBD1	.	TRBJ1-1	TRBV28	CASSSSGTGNTEAFF	TGTGCCAGCAGTTCATCCGGGACAGGGAACACTGAAGCTTTCTTT
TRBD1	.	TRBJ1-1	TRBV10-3	CAISGTGADTEAFF	TGTGCCATCAGTGGAACAGGGGCCGACACTGAAGCTTTCTTT
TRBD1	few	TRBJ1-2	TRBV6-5	CASSYSPGTGRNGYTF	TGTGCCAGCAGTTATTCTCCCGGGACAGGGAGGAATGGCTACACCTTC
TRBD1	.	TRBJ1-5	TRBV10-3	CAISESTGGRQPQHF	TGTGCCATCAGTGAGTCGACAGGGGGCCGTCAGCCCCAGCATTTT
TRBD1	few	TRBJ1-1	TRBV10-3	CAISGTGTNTEAFF	TGTGCCATCAGTGGGACAGGGACGAACACTGAAGCTTTCTTT
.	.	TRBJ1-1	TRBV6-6	CASSYGIAARETEAFF	TGTGCCAGCAGTTACGGTATTGCAGCAAGGGAGACTGAAGCTTTCTTT
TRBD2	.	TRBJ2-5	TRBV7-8	CASSFGLAGETQYF	TGTGCCAGCAGCTTCGGACTAGCGGGTGAGACCCAGTACTTC
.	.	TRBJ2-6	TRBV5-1	CASSLQGQRSGANVLTF	TGCGCCAGCAGCTTGCAGGGACAACGCTCTGGGGCCAACGTCCTGACTTTC
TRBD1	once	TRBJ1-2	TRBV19	CATENVDRGNYGYTF	TGTGCCACTGAAAATGTGGACAGGGGAAACTATGGCTACACCTTC
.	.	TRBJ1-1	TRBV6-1	CASSETGVNTEAFF	TGTGCCAGCAGTGAAACAGGCGTGAACACTGAAGCTTTCTTT
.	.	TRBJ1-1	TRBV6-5	CASSYSRQGYEAFF	TGTGCCAGCAGTTACTCGAGGCAGGGTTATGAAGCTTTCTTT
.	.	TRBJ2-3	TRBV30	CAWTVRERDTQYF	TGTGCCTGGACCGTTCGGGAGAGGGATACGCAGTATTTT
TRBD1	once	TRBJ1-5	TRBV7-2	CASSLSPGQGAGNQPQHF	TGTGCCAGCAGCCTATCCCCGGGACAGGGGGCTGGAAATCAGCCCCAGCATTTT
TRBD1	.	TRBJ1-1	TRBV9	CASSISQGASNTEAFF	TGTGCCAGCAGCATATCACAGGGGGCCTCGAACACTGAAGCTTTCTTT
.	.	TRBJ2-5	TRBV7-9	CASIDSQETQYF	TGTGCCAGCATCGACAGCCAAGAGACCCAGTACTTC
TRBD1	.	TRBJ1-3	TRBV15	CATSKGTAGNTIYF	TGTGCCACCAGCAAAGGGACAGCCGGAAACACCATATATTTT
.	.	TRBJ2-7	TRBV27	CASSPSGEPYEQYF	TGTGCCAGCAGTCCTTCCGGAGAGCCCTACGAGCAGTACTTC
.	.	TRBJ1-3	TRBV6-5	CASSPDSSGNTIYF	TGTGCCAGCAGTCCGGACAGTTCTGGAAACACCATATATTTT
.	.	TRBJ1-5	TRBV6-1	CASSESTVYSNQPQHF	TGTGCCAGCAGTGAATCTACAGTCTATAGCAATCAGCCCCAGCATTTT
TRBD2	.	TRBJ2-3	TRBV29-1	CSVGTSGGTDTQYF	TGCAGCGTGGGGACTAGCGGGGGCACAGATACGCAGTATTTT